Listed below are T cell receptor beta chains from one sample, sequenced in a study of blood T cell repertoires in COVID-19. Method: immunoSEQ multiplex PCR; TCRdb's copy keeps in-frame clones and lacks some. This sample has about 190,000 clones, with just under 85% found just once. Sample: peripheral blood. All receptors come from a woman in her sixties or seventies with active or convalescent COVID-19. CDR3s include the opening cysteine and the closing phenylalanine or tryptophan. The D gene is left open where the match is weak. Clone size, where shown, is once, few, many, or a class for clones that have expanded.

v_gene	d_gene	abundance	j_gene	CDR3nt	CDR3aa
TRBV9	-	once	TRBJ1-2	TGTGCCAGCAGCGTTACCCTACTCTATGGCTACACCTTC	CASSVTLLYGYTF
TRBV9	-	-	TRBJ1-6	TGTGCCAGCAGCGCGAGAACAGGGAGAGACCCCCTCCACTTT	CASSARTGRDPLHF
TRBV28	-	once	TRBJ1-4	TGTGCCAGCAGTAACCCGGGGGACACTAATGAAAAACTGTTTTTT	CASSNPGDTNEKLFF
TRBV7-2	TRBD1	-	TRBJ1-4	TGTGCCAGCAGCTTAAGTTTTGGGACAGGGGAAAAACTGTTTTTT	CASSLSFGTGEKLFF
TRBV3-1/TRBV3-2	TRBD2	once	TRBJ2-7	TGTGCCAGCAGCCAAGATGCCCTAGCGGGAGTGCGGGAGCAGTACTTC	CASSQDALAGVREQYF
TRBV18	-	-	TRBJ2-3	TGTGCCAGCTCACCCCGAGACACAGATACGCAGTATTTT	CASSPRDTDTQYF
TRBV6-2/TRBV6-3	-	-	TRBJ1-1	TGTGCCAGCAGTTACAGGGGGTCTGAAGCTTTCTTT	CASSYRGSEAFF
TRBV2	-	-	TRBJ2-2	TGTGCCAGCAAGCTTCGGGCTAGCCGAACGAACACCGGGGAGCTGTTTTTT	CASKLRASRTNTGELFF
TRBV5-6	-	-	TRBJ2-1	TGTGCCAGCAGCTTGGACGCCAGGCTATACAATGAGCAGTTCTTC	CASSLDARLYNEQFF
TRBV3-1/TRBV3-2	TRBD1	once	TRBJ2-6	TGTGCCAGCAGCCCTAGGGGACAGCTCTCTGGGGCCAACGTCCTGACTTTC	CASSPRGQLSGANVLTF
TRBV14	-	-	TRBJ2-3	TGTGCCAGCAGCCAAGCACGGGGAAGGGCAGATACGCAGTATTTT	CASSQARGRADTQYF
TRBV2	TRBD1	few	TRBJ1-1	TGTGCCAGCAGTGCACCGGACAGGGTCGAAGCTTTCTTT	CASSAPDRVEAFF
TRBV7-9	-	-	TRBJ1-1	TGTGCCAGCAGCTTGGTTGGGCTCACTGAAGCTTTCTTT	CASSLVGLTEAFF
TRBV13	-	-	TRBJ1-5	TGTGCCAGCAGCTTTGGCAGCAATCAGCCCCAGCATTTT	CASSFGSNQPQHF
TRBV5-5	-	-	TRBJ1-1	TGTGCCAGCAGCTTCATTTTCGGGATAACGAACACTGAAGCTTTCTTT	CASSFIFGITNTEAFF
TRBV9	-	-	TRBJ1-6	TGTGCCAGCAGCGTCCGGGCAGGGAATTCACCCCTCCACTTT	CASSVRAGNSPLHF
TRBV2	TRBD1	-	TRBJ1-2	TGTGCCAGCAGGCCCCCGGGACAGGGAACGAACTATGGCTACACCTTC	CASRPPGQGTNYGYTF
TRBV6-5	TRBD2	many	TRBJ2-1	TGTGCCAGCAGTCCCGGACTAGTGCTGTACAATGAGCAGTTCTTC	CASSPGLVLYNEQFF
TRBV5-1	-	-	TRBJ2-3	TGCGCCAGCAGCTTTAAGGGAGACGATACGCAGTATTTT	CASSFKGDDTQYF
TRBV18	-	-	TRBJ2-1	TGTGCCAGCTCACCGGTCGGACAGTACAATGAGCAGTTCTTC	CASSPVGQYNEQFF
TRBV25-1	-	-	TRBJ2-3	TGTGCCAGCAGTGAAACCCAGGGGCAGGGCGTTCACACAGATACGCAGTATTTT	CASSETQGQGVHTDTQYF
TRBV7-9	-	-	TRBJ2-7	TGTGCCAGCAGCCGAGAGCACGAGCAGTACTTC	CASSREHEQYF
TRBV30	TRBD1	-	TRBJ1-2	TGTGCCTGGATGGGGGACAGGGGCTATGGCTACACCTTC	CAWMGDRGYGYTF
TRBV20-1	TRBD2	-	TRBJ2-3	TGCAGTGCTAGTCCCGGACTAGCGGGAGAAAACACAGATACGCAGTATTTT	CSASPGLAGENTDTQYF
TRBV19	TRBD1	once	TRBJ2-3	TGTGCCAGTAGTATTGGGACAGCCAGAGATACGCAGTATTTT	CASSIGTARDTQYF
TRBV28	TRBD1	-	TRBJ1-4	TGTGCCAGCAGTTTAGAAAACAGGGGGGGAGGGGAAAAACTGTTTTTT	CASSLENRGGGEKLFF
TRBV3-1/TRBV3-2	TRBD1	-	TRBJ1-4	TGTGCCAGCAGCCAAGGACAGGGCTATCAAAAACTGTTTTTT	CASSQGQGYQKLFF
TRBV12-3/TRBV12-4	TRBD2	-	TRBJ2-1	TGTGCCAGCAGTTCGACTAGCGGGAGGCAGTTCTTC	CASSSTSGRQFF
TRBV3-1/TRBV3-2	-	-	TRBJ2-7	TGTGCCAGCAGCCAAGAACTACCCTACGAGCAGTACTTC	CASSQELPYEQYF
TRBV7-3	-	few	TRBJ2-1	TGTGCCAGCAGTCGGGGAAGGGCCGAATCGGATGAGCAGTTCTTC	CASSRGRAESDEQFF
TRBV18	TRBD2	-	TRBJ2-1	TGTGCCAGCTCACCAAGCGGGAGGTCCTACAATGAGCAGTTCTTC	CASSPSGRSYNEQFF
TRBV19	TRBD1	-	TRBJ2-2	TGTGCCAGTAGCCGACTCAGCCGGGACAGCCGCACCGGGGAGCTGTTTTTT	CASSRLSRDSRTGELFF
TRBV19	TRBD2	-	TRBJ2-1	TGTGCCAGTAGTATCAGGACTAGCGGGACCTACAATGAGCAGTTCTTC	CASSIRTSGTYNEQFF
TRBV6-5	-	-	TRBJ1-1	TGTGCCAGCAGTTACACACAGACCACTGAAGCTTTCTTT	CASSYTQTTEAFF
TRBV19	-	-	TRBJ1-3	TGTGCCAGTAGTATCGGGGGATGGTCTGGAAACACCATATATTTT	CASSIGGWSGNTIYF
TRBV24-1	TRBD1	few	TRBJ2-7	TGTGCCACCAGTGATCCCAGGACAGGGCTCGAGCAGTACTTC	CATSDPRTGLEQYF
TRBV9	-	-	TRBJ1-2	TGTGCCAGCAGCGTAGGGGGAGGAGGTGGCTACACCTTC	CASSVGGGGGYTF
TRBV7-6	TRBD2	few	TRBJ2-7	TGTGCCAGCAGCTTAGAGGCCGGGGGGACCTACGAGCAGTACTTC	CASSLEAGGTYEQYF
TRBV19	-	-	TRBJ1-2	TGTGCCAGTAGTAGCCTGGACAGAATTCCAAGTGGTGATGGCTACACCTTC	CASSSLDRIPSGDGYTF
TRBV19	TRBD1	once	TRBJ1-2	TGTGCCAGTAGTATGTCGGGACAGGGAACTGGCTACACCTTC	CASSMSGQGTGYTF
TRBV14	-	-	TRBJ1-2	TGTGCCAGCAGCCAGAGGGGGAACTATGGCTACACCTTC	CASSQRGNYGYTF
TRBV28	TRBD2	-	TRBJ2-7	TGTGCCAGCAGTCCCCAACTCGGGACTAGCGAGCAGTACTTC	CASSPQLGTSEQYF
TRBV15	-	-	TRBJ1-2	TGTGCCACCAGCAGAGATCCAAGAGGTGGCTACACCTTC	CATSRDPRGGYTF
TRBV28	TRBD2	-	TRBJ2-1	TGTGCCAGCAGTTTGAGAGGACTAGCGAATGAGCAGTTCTTC	CASSLRGLANEQFF
TRBV19	-	once	TRBJ1-2	TGTGCCAGTAGTATAAGGCGGGGGGCGAACTATGGCTACACCTTC	CASSIRRGANYGYTF
TRBV10-3	-	-	TRBJ1-6	TGTGCCATCAGTGAGGACGGGAGGCCTAATTCACCCCTCCACTTT	CAISEDGRPNSPLHF
TRBV4-3	TRBD2	-	TRBJ2-1	TGCGCCAGCAGCCAAGATCTGGGGCTAGCGGAGAGCAATGAGCAGTTCTTC	CASSQDLGLAESNEQFF
TRBV18	-	few	TRBJ2-1	TGTGCCAGCTCACCACCATCCAGGGACAATGAGCAGTTCTTC	CASSPPSRDNEQFF
TRBV2	TRBD1	once	TRBJ2-2	TGTGCCAGCAGAGGGACAGCGAACACCGGGGAGCTGTTTTTT	CASRGTANTGELFF
TRBV6-6	TRBD1	-	TRBJ1-6	TGTGCCAGCAGCCGCCAGGGGGGACAGAAAAATTCACCCCTCCACTTT	CASSRQGGQKNSPLHF
TRBV7-2	TRBD2	-	TRBJ2-4	TGTGCCAGCAGCTTATTTGGGGGACTACCATCCTTC	CASSLFGGLPSF
TRBV7-3	TRBD2	-	TRBJ2-1	TGTGCCAGCAGCCCCCGGGGGGGACTAGCGGCGCAGAGCTCCTACAATGAGCAGTTCTTC	CASSPRGGLAAQSSYNEQFF
TRBV7-3	TRBD2	-	TRBJ2-2	TGTGCCAGCAGCTTCAGCCAGGGACTAGCGGGAGGAACCGGGGAGCTGTTTTTT	CASSFSQGLAGGTGELFF